This T cell receptor beta chain was found in a study of glioma-infiltrating T cells after dendritic cell vaccination. As for the study in general: Autologous tumor lysate was loaded overnight onto monocyte-derived dendritic cells grown 6 to 7 days with IL-4 and GM-CSF.

The time point is: after dendritic cell vaccination, including at tumor progression/relapse. PBMC were collected before vaccination, two weeks after the third vaccination, and at progression. The primer mix had 60 V beta and 13 J beta primers. Some clones are missing from TCRdb's copy, which holds only in-frame ones; the method was immunoSEQ multiplex PCR. The table includes some 90,000 clones, roughly four fifths detected once. The CDR3 totals 13 residues. The V gene lost 3 bases and the J gene lost 0 bases, with 5 bases spanning the gap. Germline assignment: CDR1 SNHLY and CDR2 FYNNEI. The rearrangement links TRBV2 to TRBJ1-1; D is undetermined. The sequence was collected from a human donor with glioblastoma. The sequences come from blood, collected after dendritic cell vaccination. CDR3 bases: TGTGCCAGCAGTGAGTTAATGAACACTGAAGCTTTCTTT. This sequence encodes CASSELMNTEAFF.